The source of this TCR beta chain is a study of blood T cell repertoires in COVID-19. Study-level background: The cDNA or gDNA used as material had been derived from T cells, B-cell-depleted T cells, or PBMCs.

Generated by immunoSEQ multiplex PCR, the TCRdb table keeps only in-frame clones and is missing some. The data hold under 70,000 clones, with 87% observed a single time. The CDR3 consists of 13 residues. The V and J ends lost 2 bases and 5 bases respectively, with 8 bases between them. The V gene's germline CDR1 is SGDLS and CDR2 YYNGEE. The gene calls are TRBV9 and TRBJ2-1; a possible D gene is TRBD2 (5 bases). The sequence derives from a woman under 30 with acute or convalescent COVID-19. Input material: peripheral blood. CDR3 region: CASSVRTDNEQFF. The CDR3 region has the DNA TGTGCCAGCAGCGTGAGGACTGACAATGAGCAGTTCTTC.